Listed below are T cell receptor beta chains from one sample, sequenced in a study of T cells in Graves' hyperthyroidism and ophthalmopathy. TCRdb re-called the multiplex PCR reads through MiXCR, storing one row per CDR3 protein. Of hundreds of thousands of distinct CDR3 sequences in the sample, roughly a sixth were seen once. Sample: blood. These receptors were collected from a woman between 45 and 60 years old with Graves' hyperthyroidism that later progressed to Graves' ophthalmopathy. The CDR3 runs from the conserved cysteine through the conserved F or W. Each record gives: D gene, clone size, V gene, J gene, CDR3 protein, CDR3 DNA. A D gene is named only where the DNA matches it firmly. Where a row states a size, it is once, few, many or the class of an expanded clone; other rows omit it.

d_gene: .; abundance: many; v_gene: TRBV2; j_gene: TRBJ2-7; CDR3aa: CASTLDGDSYEQYF; CDR3nt: TGTGCCAGCACCCTAGACGGAGACTCCTACGAGCAGTACTTC
d_gene: .; abundance: few; v_gene: TRBV19; j_gene: TRBJ2-7; CDR3aa: CASSIGQSYEQYF; CDR3nt: TGTGCCAGTAGTATCGGACAGTCCTACGAGCAGTACTTC
d_gene: .; abundance: .; v_gene: TRBV6-5; j_gene: TRBJ1-6; CDR3aa: CASSYSGIAGTVYNSPLHF; CDR3nt: TGTGCCAGCAGTTACTCGGGGATTGCGGGCACCGTTTATAATTCACCCCTCCACTTT
d_gene: TRBD2; abundance: few; v_gene: TRBV27; j_gene: TRBJ2-1; CDR3aa: CASSFSGGGNEQFF; CDR3nt: TGTGCCAGCAGTTTTAGCGGCGGGGGGAATGAGCAGTTCTTC
d_gene: TRBD1; abundance: many; v_gene: TRBV20-1; j_gene: TRBJ2-7; CDR3aa: CSARGLGQTYEQYF; CDR3nt: TGCAGTGCTAGGGGCTTGGGACAGACCTACGAGCAGTACTTC
d_gene: .; abundance: .; v_gene: TRBV2; j_gene: TRBJ2-5; CDR3aa: CASLQETQYF; CDR3nt: TGTGCCAGCCTGCAAGAGACCCAGTACTTC
d_gene: .; abundance: .; v_gene: TRBV7-8; j_gene: TRBJ2-1; CDR3aa: CASSPGVWGESSEQFF; CDR3nt: TGTGCCAGCAGCCCCGGTGTTTGGGGGGAGAGCAGTGAGCAGTTCTTC
d_gene: .; abundance: once; v_gene: TRBV5-8; j_gene: TRBJ1-1; CDR3aa: CASSLVSRNTEAFF; CDR3nt: TGTGCCAGCAGCTTGGTCTCTAGGAACACTGAAGCTTTCTTT
d_gene: .; abundance: few; v_gene: TRBV5-1; j_gene: TRBJ2-1; CDR3aa: CASSSDTTSSQFF; CDR3nt: TGCGCCAGCAGCTCGGACACAACCTCAAGTCAGTTCTTC
d_gene: .; abundance: few; v_gene: TRBV6-1; j_gene: TRBJ1-5; CDR3aa: CASSYPQGGDQPQHF; CDR3nt: TGTGCCAGCAGTTACCCTCAAGGAGGGGATCAGCCCCAGCATTTT
d_gene: TRBD1; abundance: .; v_gene: TRBV6-7; j_gene: TRBJ2-7; CDR3aa: CASTDSWTGIYEQYF; CDR3nt: TGTGCCAGCACCGATTCTTGGACAGGGATCTACGAGCAGTACTTC
d_gene: .; abundance: many; v_gene: TRBV6-1; j_gene: TRBJ1-5; CDR3aa: CASSSGSNQPQHF; CDR3nt: TGTGCCAGCAGTTCCGGCAGCAATCAGCCCCAGCATTTT
d_gene: TRBD2; abundance: few; v_gene: TRBV20-1; j_gene: TRBJ2-1; CDR3aa: CSAVPGLAGGASFNEQFF; CDR3nt: TGCAGTGCTGTACCGGGACTAGCGGGAGGCGCCAGCTTCAATGAGCAGTTCTTC
d_gene: .; abundance: many; v_gene: TRBV6-6; j_gene: TRBJ2-5; CDR3aa: CASSYSTGKGETQYF; CDR3nt: TGTGCCAGCAGTTACTCGACAGGAAAGGGAGAGACCCAGTACTTC
d_gene: TRBD2; abundance: few; v_gene: TRBV3-1; j_gene: TRBJ2-3; CDR3aa: CASSQETSGATDTQYF; CDR3nt: TGTGCCAGCAGCCAAGAAACTAGCGGGGCGACAGATACGCAGTATTTT
d_gene: .; abundance: few; v_gene: TRBV20-1; j_gene: TRBJ1-1; CDR3aa: CSARPGRTNTEAFF; CDR3nt: TGCAGTGCTAGACCGGGACGGACGAACACTGAAGCTTTCTTT
d_gene: .; abundance: .; v_gene: TRBV20-1; j_gene: TRBJ1-6; CDR3aa: CSARVPRGNSPLHF; CDR3nt: TGCAGTGCCAGGGTCCCAAGGGGAAACTCACCCCTCCACTTT
d_gene: .; abundance: many; v_gene: TRBV12-3/TRBV12-4; j_gene: TRBJ2-7; CDR3aa: CASSFTTGYEQYF; CDR3nt: TGTGCCAGCAGTTTTACGACGGGTTACGAGCAGTACTTC